This T cell receptor beta chain was profiled in a study of T cell changes during pregnancy in multiple sclerosis (dated by TCRdb to the late 2010s). Turning to the overall study: The study looked at changes in the T cell repertoire across pregnancy in women with multiple sclerosis.

Notes on this clone: Its antigen specificity is not known. No much larger clone exists at a distance of one base, and base qualities are not known.

The library was obtained by the immunoSEQ multiplex PCR assay. Imported from immuneACCESS, the table was reduced by TCRdb to in-frame sequences with V and J called. These copies leave out some clones; in studies compared against another copy, an unresolved V gene accounts for under half, and the cause of the remainder is not known. The sample records about 93,000 clones, around 91% of which are singletons. The top ten hold approximately 1.6% of the sample. The germline V gene supplies CDR1 SQVTM and CDR2 ANQGSEA. Compared with germline, V lacks 7 bases and J lacks 3 bases; bases without a gene match: 5. Including the terminal cysteine and phenylalanine, the CDR3 comprises 13 residues. The DNA shown is the 39-base CDR3, in frame from base 1.

Here the chain combines TRBV29-1 and TRBJ2-1, with 8 bases in between that match TRBD1. The TCR originated in a female donor in good health, enrolled as a control in a pregnancy study. The sample in question was peripheral blood, obtained after pregnancy. CDR3 sequence: CSAAGTGYNEQFF. The DNA sequence reads TGCAGCGCTGCCGGGACAGGCTACAATGAGCAGTTCTTC.